Below are 18 T cell receptor beta chains sequenced from a single sample in a study of T cells in Graves' hyperthyroidism and ophthalmopathy. From RNA transcripts, TCR beta CDR3 regions were amplified. TCR CDR3 underwent first-round RT-PCR with the HTBI primer set. TCRdb itself ran the multiplex PCR reads through MiXCR, one entry per CDR3 protein. Of under 600,000 distinct CDR3 sequences listed, about a sixth are singletons. The source material was blood. These receptors came from a woman between 40 and 50 years old with Graves' ophthalmopathy.

The chain carries TRBV6-2 or TRBV6-3 and TRBJ2-1; D may be TRBD1 (5 bases). Trimming took off 6 bases at V and 16 bases at J, with 25 bases between the two ends. CDR1 and CDR2 from the germline V gene are MNHEY and SVGEGT. The CDR3 totals 14 residues. The CDR3 is CASSPGSVTLSFFF. CDR3 DNA: TGTGCCAGCAGCCCAGGGTCGGTTACATTGAGCTTCTTCTTC.

This clonotype was detected ten times or more. This chain uses TRBV27 with TRBJ2-1; TRBD2 matches 9 bases. J lost 3 bases, V lost 0 bases, and 6 bases had no gene match. CDR3 length equals 17 residues. CDR1 and CDR2 (germline): MNHEY, SMNVEV (reference sequence). The CDR3 region has the DNA TGTGCCAGCAGTTTATCAGGGCGGGGGGGCCTCTACAATGAGCAGTTCTTC. Translating gives CASSLSGRGGLYNEQFF.

The gene calls are TRBV5-1 and TRBJ1-6; perhaps TRBD1 as D (5 bases). This CDR3 contains 15 residues. In germline, CDR1 is SGHRS, CDR2 YFSETQ. V lost 4 bases to trimming and J lost 6 bases, with 14 bases between them. This CDR3 reads CASSDQGSPNSPLHF. CDR3 in DNA: TGCGCCAGCAGCGACCAGGGATCTCCTAATTCACCCCTCCACTTT.

The rearrangement joins TRBV29-1 to TRBJ2-1, with a possible D match to TRBD2 (5 bases). The V end lost 6 bases, the J end lost 5 bases, and 8 bases lay between the germline ends. Germline lookup yields CDR1 SQVTM and CDR2 ANQGSEA. The CDR3 covers 11 residues. The CDR3 sequence: CSVRENNEQFF. The CDR3 DNA reads TGCAGCGTCCGGGAAAACAATGAGCAGTTCTTC.

The table lists this clonotype with a few counts. This chain connects TRBV5-4 to TRBJ2-7; either TRBD1 or TRBD2 may supply D (6 bases each). This CDR3 is built from 13 residues. CDR1 and CDR2 from the germline V gene are SGHNT and YYREEE (reference sequence). V was cut by 7 bases and J by 5 bases, with 16 bases left in between. The CDR3 here is CASAGGQGDEQYF. The CDR3 coding sequence is TGTGCCAGCGCCGGGGGACAAGGGGACGAGCAGTACTTC.

In its sample, this clonotype was seen many times. The genes are TRBV20-1 and TRBJ2-1, with 10 bases lining up with TRBD2. The CDR3 totals 14 residues. After removal of 5 bases from V and 4 bases from J, the junction contained 5 bases not matched to a gene. Germline V gives CDR1 DFQATT, CDR2 SNEGSKA (reference sequence). CDR3 protein: CSALLLAGYNEQFF. CDR3 DNA: TGCAGTGCTCTACTACTAGCGGGGTACAATGAGCAGTTCTTC.

This clonotype was counted at least ten times. This rearrangement joins TRBV3-1 to TRBJ2-7; 14 nucleotides agree with TRBD2. V was pared by 4 bases and J by 7 bases, with 6 bases of the junction left unmatched. The CDR3 is 15 residues long. Germline loops: CDR1 LGHDT, CDR2 YNNKEL (reference sequence). In DNA, the CDR3 is TGTGCCAGCAGCCCCGGACTAGCGGGAGGTAGGGAGCAGTACTTC. It specifies CASSPGLAGGREQYF.

The rearrangement uses TRBV10-3 and TRBJ2-5; weak D call: TRBD2 (6 bases). V lost 0 bases and J lost 1, with 12 bases in between. The germline V gene encodes CDR1 ENHRY and CDR2 SYGVKD. This CDR3 region has 16 residues. The CDR3 region has the DNA TGTGCCATCAGTGAGTCCGGGGGTCTACGCCAAGAGACCCAGTACTTC. Its translation: CAISESGGLRQETQYF.

This clonotype came up a few times. The chain couples TRBV20-1 to TRBJ2-5; D possibly corresponds to TRBD2 (5 bases). The length of the CDR3 is 13 residues. Germline CDR1 and CDR2: DFQATT and SNEGSKA (reference sequence). The V end was cut by 1 base, the J end by 5 bases, with 11 bases between. In DNA form, the CDR3 reads TGCAGTGCTAGAGGAGCGGCGGGTGAGACCCAGTACTTC. Translating it yields CSARGAAGETQYF.

This clonotype was picked up a small number of times. The rearrangement links TRBV6-1 to TRBJ2-2; 10 nucleotides align to TRBD1. The CDR3 is 16 amino acids. Trimming cost V 5 bases and J 5 bases; bases outside gene matches: 8. Germline assignment: CDR1 MNHNS and CDR2 SASEGT. CDR3 sequence (DNA): TGTGCCAGCAGTCCCTTCTGGGACAGGGGTACCGGGGAGCTGTTTTTT. Translation: CASSPFWDRGTGELFF.

This clonotype showed up many times. V gene TRBV7-3 combines with J gene TRBJ2-1; D gene ambiguous. This CDR3 comprises 15 residues. V was cut by 5 bases and J by 0 bases, with 11 bases left in between. Germline V gene lookup returns CDR1 SGHTA and CDR2 FQGTGA. CDR3 DNA: TGTGCCAGCAGCATTACTACCAGCTCCTACAATGAGCAGTTCTTC. It is translated as CASSITTSSYNEQFF.

In its sample, this clonotype was seen many times. CDR3 sequence: CASSDLGVARTEAFF. For the CDR3, the DNA is TGTGCCAGCAGTGATCTTGGCGTCGCGAGGACTGAAGCTTTCTTT. The chain is built from TRBV27 and TRBJ1-1; D unresolved. V lost 5 bases and J 5 bases, leaving 18 bases between the germline ends. The CDR3 sequence is 15 residues long. Germline loops: CDR1 MNHEY, CDR2 SMNVEV (reference sequence).

The chain combines TRBV29-1 with TRBJ2-3; TRBD2 agrees at 12 bases. The junction had 3 bases not matched to a gene; V was cut back by 4 bases and J by 7 bases. CDR3 length: 13 amino acids. Germline-derived CDR1 and CDR2 are SQVTM and ANQGSEA. The CDR3 loop is CSVGGLAGYTQYF. The DNA for the CDR3 is TGCAGCGTTGGTGGACTAGCGGGATATACGCAGTATTTT.

The chain joins TRBV27 to TRBJ1-6, with D uncertain. The germline V gene has CDR1 MNHEY and CDR2 SMNVEV (reference sequence). V was pared by 5 bases and J by 4 bases, with 9 bases between. CDR3 length: 14 amino acids. CDR3 in amino acids: CASSPEYYNSPLHF. Here the CDR3 DNA reads TGTGCCAGCAGTCCCGAGTATTATAATTCACCCCTCCACTTT.

The rearrangement links TRBV5-1 to TRBJ1-1, with 12 bases aligning to TRBD1. With 5 bases clipped from V and 1 base from J, the junction kept 6 bases outside the gene matches. The germline gives CDR1 SGHRS, CDR2 YFSETQ. This CDR3 has 16 residues. Written as DNA, the CDR3 is TGCGCCAGCAGAACCGGGACAGGGGGCTGGAACACTGAAGCTTTCTTT. Translation gives CASRTGTGGWNTEAFF.

This clonotype was observed a handful of times. The chain carries TRBV6-1 and TRBJ2-7; unclear D gene. This CDR3 contains 13 residues. The V and J ends lost 1 base and 5 bases respectively, with 9 bases between them. CDR1 and CDR2 from the germline V gene are MNHNS and SASEGT. CDR3 amino acids: CASSEVNTDEQYF. The CDR3 DNA is TGTGCCAGCAGTGAAGTGAATACCGACGAGCAGTACTTC.

This clonotype appeared many times. The V gene is TRBV20-1, the J gene TRBJ2-3; D might be TRBD1 or TRBD2, each matching 6 bases. Trimming stripped 5 bases from V and 1 base from J, with 13 bases between. The CDR3 length is 14 residues. Germline CDR1 DFQATT, CDR2 SNEGSKA (reference sequence). The CDR3 sequence: CSAGPGGRTDTQYF. In DNA, the CDR3 is TGCAGTGCTGGACCTGGGGGGCGCACAGATACGCAGTATTTT.

This clonotype turned up a few times. The CDR3 protein is CASSSGLAQYNEQFF. The CDR3 DNA is TGTGCCAGCAGCTCAGGACTAGCGCAATACAATGAGCAGTTCTTC. The rearrangement uses TRBV7-4 and TRBJ2-1, with 9 bases fitting TRBD2. V shed 4 bases, J shed 4 bases, and the junction held 5 bases outside the gene matches. The CDR3 is made up of 15 amino acids. Germline loops: CDR1 SGHVT, CDR2 SQSDAQ.